A selection of T cell receptor beta chains follows, all from one sample in a study of cytomegalovirus exposure and HLA in healthy donors. Produced via immunoSEQ multiplex PCR; TCRdb's table is partial and in-frame only. The sample records approximately 130,000 clones, 85% being singletons. The sample taken for sequencing was PBMCs. All receptors derive from a woman aged 30 to 39 in good health and CMV-seronegative. Each CDR3 is given with its conserved first and last residue. Each record gives: V gene, J gene, D gene, clone size, CDR3 protein, CDR3 DNA. A D gene is named only where the DNA matches it firmly. Clone size is not always given. Where it is, it says once, few, many or a class for expanded clones.

V gene: TRBV5-1; J gene: TRBJ2-3; D gene: TRBD2; clone size: -; CDR3 protein: CASSPPLAGGTDTQYF; CDR3 DNA: TGCGCCAGCAGCCCGCCTCTAGCGGGGGGCACAGATACGCAGTATTTT
V gene: TRBV27; J gene: TRBJ1-4; D gene: -; clone size: -; CDR3 protein: CASSLAGAGEKLFF; CDR3 DNA: TGTGCCAGCAGTTTAGCGGGGGCGGGGGAAAAACTGTTTTTT
V gene: TRBV2; J gene: TRBJ2-5; D gene: -; clone size: once; CDR3 protein: CASRYREGETQYF; CDR3 DNA: TGTGCCAGCAGATACAGGGAGGGGGAGACCCAGTACTTC
V gene: TRBV6-5; J gene: TRBJ1-2; D gene: -; clone size: -; CDR3 protein: CASKGVGGYTF; CDR3 DNA: TGTGCCAGCAAGGGGGTCGGGGGCTACACCTTC
V gene: TRBV9; J gene: TRBJ2-7; D gene: -; clone size: -; CDR3 protein: CASSVTGTTVNEQYF; CDR3 DNA: TGTGCCAGCAGCGTTACAGGGACTACTGTAAACGAGCAGTACTTC
V gene: TRBV6-5; J gene: TRBJ1-1; D gene: -; clone size: -; CDR3 protein: CASSYPSRGNTEAFF; CDR3 DNA: TGTGCCAGCAGTTACCCCTCCCGGGGGAACACTGAAGCTTTCTTT
V gene: TRBV7-6; J gene: TRBJ2-2; D gene: TRBD2; clone size: -; CDR3 protein: CASSLVIAGGYAGELFF; CDR3 DNA: TGTGCCAGCAGCTTAGTGATCGCGGGGGGGTACGCCGGGGAGCTGTTTTTT
V gene: TRBV5-6; J gene: TRBJ2-3; D gene: TRBD2; clone size: -; CDR3 protein: CASSLVLAGGWTDTQYF; CDR3 DNA: TGTGCCAGCAGCTTGGTGCTAGCGGGGGGCTGGACAGATACGCAGTATTTT
V gene: TRBV2; J gene: TRBJ2-2; D gene: -; clone size: -; CDR3 protein: CASVQGRDNAGELFF; CDR3 DNA: TGTGCCAGCGTACAGGGCAGGGATAACGCCGGGGAGCTGTTTTTT
V gene: TRBV27; J gene: TRBJ2-1; D gene: TRBD2; clone size: -; CDR3 protein: CASRGGMGVFNEQFF; CDR3 DNA: TGTGCCAGCAGGGGGGGGATGGGGGTGTTCAATGAGCAGTTCTTC
V gene: TRBV7-8; J gene: TRBJ1-2; D gene: -; clone size: once; CDR3 protein: CASSRGGYGYTF; CDR3 DNA: TGTGCCAGCTCCCGGGGGGGATATGGCTACACCTTC
V gene: TRBV30; J gene: TRBJ1-3; D gene: TRBD1; clone size: -; CDR3 protein: CACNDRVGNTIYF; CDR3 DNA: TGTGCCTGCAACGACAGGGTTGGAAACACCATATATTTT
V gene: TRBV4-3; J gene: TRBJ2-5; D gene: TRBD2; clone size: -; CDR3 protein: CASSQETRGGQETQYF; CDR3 DNA: TGCGCCAGCAGCCAAGAGACTCGGGGGGGACAAGAGACCCAGTACTTC
V gene: TRBV9; J gene: TRBJ2-7; D gene: TRBD2; clone size: -; CDR3 protein: CASSQHGEGSYEQYF; CDR3 DNA: TGTGCCAGCAGCCAGCACGGGGAGGGATCCTACGAGCAGTACTTC
V gene: TRBV30; J gene: TRBJ2-3; D gene: -; clone size: -; CDR3 protein: CAWSVSGASTDTQYF; CDR3 DNA: TGTGCCTGGAGTGTTAGCGGAGCTAGCACAGATACGCAGTATTTT
V gene: TRBV5-6; J gene: TRBJ1-1; D gene: -; clone size: -; CDR3 protein: CASSLVQINTEAFF; CDR3 DNA: TGTGCCAGCAGCTTGGTGCAGATTAACACTGAAGCTTTCTTT
V gene: TRBV15; J gene: TRBJ2-6; D gene: TRBD1; clone size: -; CDR3 protein: CATSETGTEGANVLTF; CDR3 DNA: TGTGCCACCAGCGAAACCGGGACAGAGGGGGCCAACGTCCTGACTTTC
V gene: TRBV10-2; J gene: TRBJ2-1; D gene: TRBD2; clone size: -; CDR3 protein: CASSAGTSGGGEQFF; CDR3 DNA: TGCGCCAGCAGCGCCGGGACTAGCGGGGGAGGTGAGCAGTTCTTC
V gene: TRBV11-2; J gene: TRBJ2-5; D gene: TRBD2; clone size: -; CDR3 protein: CASSLTSGGAGETQYF; CDR3 DNA: TGTGCCAGCAGCCTCACTAGCGGGGGGGCCGGGGAGACCCAGTACTTC
V gene: TRBV12-5; J gene: TRBJ2-5; D gene: TRBD2; clone size: -; CDR3 protein: CASGPGLAGGLQETQYF; CDR3 DNA: TGTGCTAGTGGCCCCGGGCTAGCGGGGGGACTCCAAGAGACCCAGTACTTC
V gene: TRBV7-2; J gene: TRBJ1-3; D gene: -; clone size: -; CDR3 protein: CASSLGQTGNTIYF; CDR3 DNA: TGTGCCAGCAGCTTGGGCCAGACTGGAAACACCATATATTTT
V gene: TRBV27; J gene: TRBJ1-6; D gene: -; clone size: -; CDR3 protein: CATSGGTYNSPLHF; CDR3 DNA: TGTGCCACCTCGGGGGGCACCTATAATTCACCCCTCCACTTT
V gene: TRBV1; J gene: TRBJ2-4; D gene: -; clone size: -; CDR3 protein: CTSRRTGGPDNIQYF; CDR3 DNA: TGCACCAGCAGAAGGACGGGGGGGCCGGATAACATTCAGTACTTC